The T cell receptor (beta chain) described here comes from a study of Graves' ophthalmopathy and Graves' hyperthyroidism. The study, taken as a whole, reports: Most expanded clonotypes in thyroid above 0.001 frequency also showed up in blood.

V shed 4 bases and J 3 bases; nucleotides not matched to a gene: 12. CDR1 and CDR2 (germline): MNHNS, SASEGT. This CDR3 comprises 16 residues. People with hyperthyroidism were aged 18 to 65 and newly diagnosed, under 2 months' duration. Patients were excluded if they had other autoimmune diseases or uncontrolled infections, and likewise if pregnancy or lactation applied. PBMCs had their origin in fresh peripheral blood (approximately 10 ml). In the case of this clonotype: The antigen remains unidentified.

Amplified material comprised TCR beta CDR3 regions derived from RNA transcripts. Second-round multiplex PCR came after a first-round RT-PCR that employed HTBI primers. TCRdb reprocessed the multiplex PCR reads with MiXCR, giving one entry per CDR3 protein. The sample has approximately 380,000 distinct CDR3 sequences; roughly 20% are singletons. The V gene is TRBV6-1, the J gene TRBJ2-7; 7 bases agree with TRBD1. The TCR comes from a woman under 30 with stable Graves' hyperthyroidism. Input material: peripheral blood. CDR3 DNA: TGTGCCAGCAGTGGTCGAAGGACAGGCCAAGACTACGAGCAGTACTTC. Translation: CASSGRRTGQDYEQYF.